This T cell receptor (beta chain) was observed in a study of OX40 agonist ivuxolimab in advanced cancers. Looking at the study overall: Dose-escalation subjects each had hepatocellular carcinoma, melanoma, renal cell or head and neck cancer. A history of anti-PD-1, anti-PD-L1 or anti-CTLA-4 therapy was acceptable, and about 37% had some.

Assay: immunoSEQ multiplex PCR; the TCRdb copy retains only in-frame clones and omits some. In the table there are some 74,000 clones, around 80% of which are singletons. Patients had blood sampled at baseline and again on cycle 4 day 1 and cycle 7 day 1. Germline V gene sequence: CDR1 LGHNA, CDR2 YNFKEQ. The trim removed 1 base at V and 4 bases at J, leaving 10 bases unmatched. CDR3 size: 17 residues. This clonotype was sampled from an adult with an advanced solid tumor such as melanoma, head and neck, liver or kidney cancer. This chain connects TRBV4-2 to TRBJ2-5, with TRBD1 matching over 9 bases. The sequenced sample was CD4+ or CD8+ T cells sorted from blood, obtained in a trial of the OX40 agonist ivuxolimab. The CDR3 loop reads CASSQVSGQGISETQYF. In DNA form, the CDR3 reads TGTGCCAGCAGCCAAGTTTCCGGACAGGGGATTTCAGAGACCCAGTACTTC.